This T cell receptor (beta chain) originates from a study of T cell clones after liver transplantation. Whole-study context: Post-transplant blood was tracked for graft-donor-reactive T cell clones identified in a pre-transplant mixed lymphocyte reaction. Study findings and constraints: In 5 of 8 subjects, circulating graft-donor-reactive CD4 TCRbeta sequences fell significantly after transplant.

The sample holds a few counts of this clone. Antigen: not known. This table comes from immunoSEQ multiplex PCR, and its TCRdb copy is limited to in-frame clones, with some not included. The sample lists tens of thousands of clones; 65% to 75% were seen once. This CDR3 has 14 amino acids. V was clipped by 4 bases and J by 5 bases, with 11 bases between them. CDR1 MRHNA and CDR2 SNTAGT come from the germline V gene. This material consisted of CD4+ T cells from blood, taken before liver transplant. This clonotype originated in a human donor who received a liver transplant. This rearrangement joins TRBV6-4 to TRBJ2-2; D perhaps matches TRBD2 (5 bases). This chain's CDR3 is CASSAPTGTGELFF. CDR3 DNA: TGTGCCAGCAGTGCCCCGACGGGGACCGGGGAGCTGTTTTTT.